The subject of this entry is one T cell receptor (beta chain). The target of this receptor is not known. No base quality values were provided; no much bigger clone lies one nucleotide off. Synthetic TCR analog templates were spiked into each PCR to estimate absolute template abundance from read counts. The immunoSEQ assay was used to amplify TCRbeta CDR3 regions from genomic DNA with bias-controlled V and J gene primers. Sequencing of rearranged TCRbeta segments was performed at approximately 20X coverage. In the authors' own workflow: Sequencing errors were corrected by clustering and CDR3s were annotated against IMGT to assign V, D and J genes. Downstream analyses used only productive TCRbeta rearrangements and left out out-of-frame or stop-codon sequences. Clonality was calculated as one minus the Shannon entropy normalized by the log of the number of unique productive sequences. Clones differing between time points or between blood and tumor were identified by Fisher's exact test with Benjamini-Hochberg correction at adjusted p below 0.01. TCRdb re-hosts the immuneACCESS table, in-frame sequences only. Its copies lack some clones; in the studies checked, an unresolved V gene accounts for under half of them, and the cause for the rest is not known. V and J calls and clone size are those listed in that table; D and trimming were worked out from the DNA. In all, the sample holds tens of thousands of clones, and around 77% of those were seen once. The ten largest account for about 3.6% of the sample.

This sample is drawn from a study of PD-L1 blockade in urothelial cancer (dated by TCRdb to about 2017). Broadly, across the study: All patients started therapy in about 2014 and received atezolizumab 1,200 mg intravenously every 3 weeks. About nine tenths of the roughly 29 patients were identified as males with urothelial cancer of bladder origin, and a prior smoking history was reported by 18 of 29 patients. An ECOG performance status of 0 or 1 was recorded for the patients, and 0 to 3 prior chemotherapy regimens had been received by the patients. Blood samples were analyzed at 3 weeks after treatment start (second dose) and at 6 weeks after treatment start. Blood samples gave median yields of around 140,000 T cells and 80,000 or so unique TCRs, along with a median clonality of around 0.08. The study was an exploratory multi-omic analysis of somatic, immune and clinical correlates of response to PD-L1 blockade with atezolizumab in urothelial cancer. Pretreatment tumor samples, along with matched peripheral blood serially collected before and after atezolizumab treatment, were subjected to TCR sequencing. Durable clinical benefit was defined as progression-free survival longer than 6 months, and TCR features were also tested against progression-free and overall survival. In the same patients, pretreatment tumors underwent whole exome sequencing and RNA sequencing in addition to TCR sequencing. Durable clinical benefit was achieved by nine patients but not by the remaining 20. Pretreatment blood TCR-seq was available for twenty-nine patients, at least one posttreatment blood collection was obtained for about 24 patients, and tumor TCR-seq was available for about 24 patients. What the study reported, not specific to this receptor: Because the sample size was small (n ≈ 27) and many of the analyses were exploratory, the results are meant to be hypothesis-generating. A pretreatment peripheral blood TCR clonality below the median was linked to improved progression-free and overall survival. Among patients with durable benefit, tumor-associated TCR clones showed greater expansion in peripheral blood 3 weeks after treatment started (n of about 21, p = 0.022).

The cohort comprised 25 to 35 patients with locally advanced or metastatic urothelial carcinoma treated at Memorial Sloan Kettering on a trial protocol. Peripheral blood mononuclear cells were collected pretreatment and during treatment, at between 1 and 8 total time points per patient. The Qiagen DNeasy Blood extraction kit was used to purify genomic DNA from total PBMCs and tumor samples. PBMCs were collected pretreatment and during treatment and were isolated and stored as previously described. The germline ends are 5 bases apart after V is trimmed by 0 bases and J by 1 base. The CDR3 measures 14 amino acids from cysteine to phenylalanine. The CDR3 DNA has 42 bases and is translated from base 1. CDR1 ENHRY and CDR2 SYGVKD were looked up in the germline V gene.

Source: PBMCs, taken around atezolizumab (anti-PD-L1) treatment. Here the chain combines TRBV10-3 and TRBJ2-3; the D gene assignment is ambiguous. The TCR originated in an older man with urothelial cancer. The CDR3: CAISESSGTDTQYF. The DNA sequence is TGTGCCATCAGTGAGTCGTCGGGCACAGATACGCAGTATTTT.